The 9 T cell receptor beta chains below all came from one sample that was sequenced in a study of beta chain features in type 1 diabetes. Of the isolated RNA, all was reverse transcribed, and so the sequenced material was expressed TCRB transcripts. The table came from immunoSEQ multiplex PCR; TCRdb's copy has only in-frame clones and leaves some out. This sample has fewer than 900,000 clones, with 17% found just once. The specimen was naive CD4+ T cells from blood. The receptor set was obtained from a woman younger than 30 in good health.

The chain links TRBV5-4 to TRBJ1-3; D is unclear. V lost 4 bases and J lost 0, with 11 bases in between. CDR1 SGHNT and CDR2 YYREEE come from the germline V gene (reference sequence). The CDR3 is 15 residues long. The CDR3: CASSPGSNSGNTIYF. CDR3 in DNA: TGTGCCAGCAGCCCCGGGTCCAACTCTGGAAACACCATATATTTT.

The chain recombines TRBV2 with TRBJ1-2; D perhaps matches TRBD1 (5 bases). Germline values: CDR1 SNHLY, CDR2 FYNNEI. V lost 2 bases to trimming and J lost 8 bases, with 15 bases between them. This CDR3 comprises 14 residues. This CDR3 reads CASSEFRQKKGYTF. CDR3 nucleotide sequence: TGTGCCAGCAGTGAATTCCGACAGAAGAAAGGCTACACCTTC.

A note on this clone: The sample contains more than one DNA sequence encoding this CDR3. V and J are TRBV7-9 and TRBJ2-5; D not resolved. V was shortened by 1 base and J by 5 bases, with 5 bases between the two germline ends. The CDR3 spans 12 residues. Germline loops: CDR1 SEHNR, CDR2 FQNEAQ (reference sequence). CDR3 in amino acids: CASSLERETQYF. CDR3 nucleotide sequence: TGTGCCAGCAGCTTAGAACGGGAGACCCAGTACTTC.

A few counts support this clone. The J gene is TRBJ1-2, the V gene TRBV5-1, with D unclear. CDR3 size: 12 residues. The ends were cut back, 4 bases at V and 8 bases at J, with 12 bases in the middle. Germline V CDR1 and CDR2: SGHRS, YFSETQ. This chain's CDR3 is CASSQDGGGYTF. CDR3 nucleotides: TGCGCCAGCAGCCAGGATGGCGGAGGCTACACCTTC.

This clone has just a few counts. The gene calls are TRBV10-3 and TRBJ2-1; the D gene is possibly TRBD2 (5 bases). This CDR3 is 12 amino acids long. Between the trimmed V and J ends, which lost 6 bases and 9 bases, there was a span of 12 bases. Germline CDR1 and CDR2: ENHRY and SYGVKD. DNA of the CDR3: TGTGCCATCAGCCCAACAGCGGCTGAGCAGTTCTTC. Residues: CAISPTAAEQFF.

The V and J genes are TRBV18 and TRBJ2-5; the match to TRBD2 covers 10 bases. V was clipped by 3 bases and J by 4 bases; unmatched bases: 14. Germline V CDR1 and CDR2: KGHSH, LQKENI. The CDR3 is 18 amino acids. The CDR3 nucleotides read TGTGCCAGCTCACCTCGGCTAGCGGGAGAATTGGGGCGAGAGACCCAGTACTTC. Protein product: CASSPRLAGELGRETQYF.

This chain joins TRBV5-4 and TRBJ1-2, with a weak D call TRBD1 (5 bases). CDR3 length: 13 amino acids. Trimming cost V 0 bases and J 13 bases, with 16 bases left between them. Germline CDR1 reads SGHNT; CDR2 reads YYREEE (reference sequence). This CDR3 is CASSLVGEGRITF. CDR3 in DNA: TGTGCCAGCAGCTTGGTAGGAGAGGGACGGATCACCTTC.

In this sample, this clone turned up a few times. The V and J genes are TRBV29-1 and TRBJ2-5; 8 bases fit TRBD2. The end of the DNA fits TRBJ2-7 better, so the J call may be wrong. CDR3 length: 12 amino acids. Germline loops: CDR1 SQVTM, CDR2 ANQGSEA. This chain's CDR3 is CSGAGEGLEQYF. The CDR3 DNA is TGCAGCGGAGCGGGAGAAGGGCTCGAGCAGTACTTC.

Written as DNA, the CDR3 is TGTGCCAGCAGTAGACAGGGAAATTCTTCACCCCTCCACTTT. Translation gives CASSRQGNSSPLHF. The chain links TRBV6-5 to TRBJ1-6, with 7 positions matching TRBD1. J was trimmed by 9 bases and V by 5 bases; bases with no gene match: 7. Germline lookup yields CDR1 MNHEY and CDR2 SVGAGI. The CDR3 is 14 residues long.